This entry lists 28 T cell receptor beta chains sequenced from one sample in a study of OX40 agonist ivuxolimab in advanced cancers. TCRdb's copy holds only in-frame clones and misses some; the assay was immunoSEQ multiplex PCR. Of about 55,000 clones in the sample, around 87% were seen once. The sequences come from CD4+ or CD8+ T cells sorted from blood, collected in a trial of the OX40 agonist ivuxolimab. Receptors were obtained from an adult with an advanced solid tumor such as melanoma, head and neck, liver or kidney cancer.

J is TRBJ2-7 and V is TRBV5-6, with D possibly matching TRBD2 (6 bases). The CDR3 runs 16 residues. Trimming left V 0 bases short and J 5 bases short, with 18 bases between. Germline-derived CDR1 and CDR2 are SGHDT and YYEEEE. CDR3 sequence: CASSLVQLVSGDEQYF. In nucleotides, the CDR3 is TGTGCCAGCAGCTTGGTCCAGCTAGTTTCGGGGGACGAGCAGTACTTC.

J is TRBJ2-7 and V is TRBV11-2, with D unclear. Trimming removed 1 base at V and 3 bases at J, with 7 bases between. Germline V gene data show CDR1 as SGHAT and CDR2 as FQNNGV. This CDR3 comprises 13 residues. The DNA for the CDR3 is TGTGCCAGCAGCTTAGGCAGTTTCTACGAGCAGTACTTC. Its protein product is CASSLGSFYEQYF.

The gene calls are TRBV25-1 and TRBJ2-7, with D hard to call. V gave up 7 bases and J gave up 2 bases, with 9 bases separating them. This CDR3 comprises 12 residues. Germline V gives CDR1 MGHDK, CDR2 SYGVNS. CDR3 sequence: CASTDNPYEQYF. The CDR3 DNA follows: TGTGCCAGCACCGATAACCCCTACGAGCAGTACTTC.

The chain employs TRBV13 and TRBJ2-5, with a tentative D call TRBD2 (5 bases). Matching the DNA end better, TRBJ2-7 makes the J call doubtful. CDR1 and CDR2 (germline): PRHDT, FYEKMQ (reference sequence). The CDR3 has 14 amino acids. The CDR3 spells CASSLGGKPYEQYF. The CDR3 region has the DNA TGTGCCAGCAGCTTAGGCGGGAAACCTTACGAGCAGTACTTC.

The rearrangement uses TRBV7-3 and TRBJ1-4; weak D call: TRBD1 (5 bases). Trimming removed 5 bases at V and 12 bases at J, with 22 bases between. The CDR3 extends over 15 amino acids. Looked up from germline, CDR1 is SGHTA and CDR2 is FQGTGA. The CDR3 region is CASSPERLGPTQLFF. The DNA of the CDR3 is TGTGCCAGCAGCCCCGAGCGGCTGGGGCCGACACAACTGTTTTTT.

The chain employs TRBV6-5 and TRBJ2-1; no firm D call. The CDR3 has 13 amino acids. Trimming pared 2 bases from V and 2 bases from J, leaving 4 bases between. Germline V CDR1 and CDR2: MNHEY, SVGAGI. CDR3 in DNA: TGTGCCAGCAGTTACCGACCCTACAATGAGCAGTTCTTC. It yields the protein CASSYRPYNEQFF.

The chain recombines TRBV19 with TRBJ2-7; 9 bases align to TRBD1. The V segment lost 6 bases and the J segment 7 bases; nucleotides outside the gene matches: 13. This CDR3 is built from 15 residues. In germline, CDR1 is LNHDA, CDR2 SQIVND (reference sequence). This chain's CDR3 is CASSSTGTGHLEQYF. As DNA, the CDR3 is TGTGCCAGTAGCAGTACGGGGACAGGGCACCTAGAGCAGTACTTC. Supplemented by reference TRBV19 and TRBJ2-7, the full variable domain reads DGGITQSPKYLFRKEGQNVTLSCEQNLNHDAMYWYRQDPGQGLRLIYYSQIVNDFQKGDIAEGYSVSREKKESFPLTVTSAQKNPTAFYLCASSSTGTGHLEQYFGPGTRLTVT.

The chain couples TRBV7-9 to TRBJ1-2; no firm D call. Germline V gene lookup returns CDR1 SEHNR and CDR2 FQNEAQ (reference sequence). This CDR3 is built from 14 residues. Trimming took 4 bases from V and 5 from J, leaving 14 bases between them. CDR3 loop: CASSWSVERYGYTF. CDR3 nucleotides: TGTGCCAGCAGCTGGTCGGTGGAAAGGTATGGCTACACCTTC.

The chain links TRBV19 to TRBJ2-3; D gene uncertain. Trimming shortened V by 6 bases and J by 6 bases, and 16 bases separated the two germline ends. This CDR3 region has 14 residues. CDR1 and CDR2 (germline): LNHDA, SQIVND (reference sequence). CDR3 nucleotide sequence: TGTGCCAGTAGGTTGGGCCCCGTCTGGGATACGCAGTATTTT. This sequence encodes CASRLGPVWDTQYF. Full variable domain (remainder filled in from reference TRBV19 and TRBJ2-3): DGGITQSPKYLFRKEGQNVTLSCEQNLNHDAMYWYRQDPGQGLRLIYYSQIVNDFQKGDIAEGYSVSREKKESFPLTVTSAQKNPTAFYLCASRLGPVWDTQYFGPGTRLTVL.

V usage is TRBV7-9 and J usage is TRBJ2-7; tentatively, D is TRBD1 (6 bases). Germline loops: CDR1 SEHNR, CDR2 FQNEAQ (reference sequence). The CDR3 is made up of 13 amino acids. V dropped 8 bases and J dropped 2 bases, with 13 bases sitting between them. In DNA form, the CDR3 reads TGTGCCAGCGGTTACAGGGATCCCTACGAGCAGTACTTC. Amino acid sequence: CASGYRDPYEQYF.

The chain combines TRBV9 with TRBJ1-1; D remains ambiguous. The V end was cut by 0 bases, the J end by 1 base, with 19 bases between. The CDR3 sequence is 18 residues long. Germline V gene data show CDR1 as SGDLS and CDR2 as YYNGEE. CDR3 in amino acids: CASSVEGYFGSSNTEAFF. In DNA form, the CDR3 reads TGTGCCAGCAGCGTAGAAGGATACTTCGGGTCCTCGAACACTGAAGCTTTCTTT.

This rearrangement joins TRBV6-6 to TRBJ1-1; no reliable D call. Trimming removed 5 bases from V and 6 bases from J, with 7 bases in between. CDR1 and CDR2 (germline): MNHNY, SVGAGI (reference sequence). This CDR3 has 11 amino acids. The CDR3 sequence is CASSEGPEAFF. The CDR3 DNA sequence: TGTGCCAGCAGTGAGGGTCCTGAAGCTTTCTTT.

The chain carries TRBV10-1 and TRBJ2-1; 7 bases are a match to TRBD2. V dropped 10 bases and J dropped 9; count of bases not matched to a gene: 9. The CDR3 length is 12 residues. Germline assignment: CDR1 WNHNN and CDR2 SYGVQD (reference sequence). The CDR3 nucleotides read TGCGCCACCCAACCGGGGGAGGGTGAGCAGTTCTTC. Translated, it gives CATQPGEGEQFF.

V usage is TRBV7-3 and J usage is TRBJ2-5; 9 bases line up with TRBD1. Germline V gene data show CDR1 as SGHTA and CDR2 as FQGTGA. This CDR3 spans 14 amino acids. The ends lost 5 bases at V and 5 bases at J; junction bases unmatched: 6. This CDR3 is CASSRTGGAETQYF. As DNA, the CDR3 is TGTGCCAGCAGCCGAACAGGGGGCGCCGAGACCCAGTACTTC.

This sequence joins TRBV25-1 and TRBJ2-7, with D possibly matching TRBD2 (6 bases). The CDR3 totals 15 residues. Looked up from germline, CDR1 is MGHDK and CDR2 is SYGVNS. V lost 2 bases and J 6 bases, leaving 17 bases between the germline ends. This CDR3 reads CASSETFREVGEQYF. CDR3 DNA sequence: TGTGCCAGCAGTGAAACTTTCAGGGAGGTAGGCGAGCAGTACTTC.

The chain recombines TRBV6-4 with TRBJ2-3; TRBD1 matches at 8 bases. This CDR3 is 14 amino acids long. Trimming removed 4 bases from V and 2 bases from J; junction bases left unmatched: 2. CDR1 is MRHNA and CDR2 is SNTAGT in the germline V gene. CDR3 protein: CASSADRDTDTQYF. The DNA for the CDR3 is TGTGCCAGCAGTGCGGACAGGGACACAGATACGCAGTATTTT.

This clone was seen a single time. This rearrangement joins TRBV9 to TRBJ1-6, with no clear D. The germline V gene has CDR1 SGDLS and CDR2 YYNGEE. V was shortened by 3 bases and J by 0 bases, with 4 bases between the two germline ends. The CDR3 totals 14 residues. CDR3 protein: CASSANSYNSPLHF. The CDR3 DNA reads TGTGCCAGCAGCGCCAACTCCTATAATTCACCCCTCCACTTT.

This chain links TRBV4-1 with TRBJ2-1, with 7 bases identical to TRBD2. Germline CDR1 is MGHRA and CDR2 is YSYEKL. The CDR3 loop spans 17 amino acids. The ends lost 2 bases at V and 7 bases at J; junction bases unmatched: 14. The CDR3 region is CASSQPTRDYTLNEQFF. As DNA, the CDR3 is TGCGCCAGCAGCCAACCTACCCGGGACTACACCCTGAATGAGCAGTTCTTC.

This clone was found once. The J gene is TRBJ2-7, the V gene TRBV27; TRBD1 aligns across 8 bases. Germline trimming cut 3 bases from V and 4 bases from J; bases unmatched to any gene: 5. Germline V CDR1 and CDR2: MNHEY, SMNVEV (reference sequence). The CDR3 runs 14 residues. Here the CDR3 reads CASSFLDREYEQYF. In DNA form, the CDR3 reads TGTGCCAGCAGTTTTCTGGACAGGGAGTACGAGCAGTACTTC.

CDR3 loop: CASSLWTGSSNQPQHF. The CDR3 coding sequence is TGTGCCAGCAGCCTATGGACAGGGAGTAGCAATCAGCCCCAGCATTTT. The chain uses TRBV4-2 and TRBJ1-5, with TRBD1 matching over 8 bases. The V gene's germline CDR1 is LGHNA and CDR2 YNFKEQ. The CDR3 totals 16 residues. Unmatched junction bases numbered 5, after V lost 4 bases and J lost 0 bases.

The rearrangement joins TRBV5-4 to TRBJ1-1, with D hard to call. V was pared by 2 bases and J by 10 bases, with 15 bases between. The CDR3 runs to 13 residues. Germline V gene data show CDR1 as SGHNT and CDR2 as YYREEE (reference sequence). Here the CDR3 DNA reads TGTGCCAGCAGCTTTGCGCCCCTTCCGGGAGCTTTCTTT. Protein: CASSFAPLPGAFF.

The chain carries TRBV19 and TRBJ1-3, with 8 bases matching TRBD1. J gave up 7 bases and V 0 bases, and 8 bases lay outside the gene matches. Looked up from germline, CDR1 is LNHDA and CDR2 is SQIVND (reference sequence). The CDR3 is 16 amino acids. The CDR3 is CASSIDRRTGSNTIYF. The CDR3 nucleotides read TGTGCCAGTAGTATAGATCGCCGGACAGGGAGTAACACCATATATTTT.

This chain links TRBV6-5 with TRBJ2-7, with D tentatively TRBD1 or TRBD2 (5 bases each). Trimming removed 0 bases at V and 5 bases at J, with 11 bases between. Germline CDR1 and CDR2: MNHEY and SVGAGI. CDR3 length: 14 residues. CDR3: CASSYSGTWDEQYF. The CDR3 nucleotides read TGTGCCAGCAGTTACTCAGGGACCTGGGACGAGCAGTACTTC.

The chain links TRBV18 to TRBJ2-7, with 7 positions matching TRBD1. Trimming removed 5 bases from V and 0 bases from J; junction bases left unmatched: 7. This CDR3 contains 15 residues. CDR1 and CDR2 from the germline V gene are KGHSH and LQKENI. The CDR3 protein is CASSTTGVSSYEQYF. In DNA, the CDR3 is TGTGCCAGCTCAACAACAGGGGTCAGCTCCTACGAGCAGTACTTC.

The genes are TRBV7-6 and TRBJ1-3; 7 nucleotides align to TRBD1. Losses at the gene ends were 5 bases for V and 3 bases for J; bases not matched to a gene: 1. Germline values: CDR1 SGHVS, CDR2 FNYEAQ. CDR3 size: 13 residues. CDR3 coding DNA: TGTGCCAGCAGCCGACAGGGTGGAAACACCATATATTTT. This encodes CASSRQGGNTIYF.

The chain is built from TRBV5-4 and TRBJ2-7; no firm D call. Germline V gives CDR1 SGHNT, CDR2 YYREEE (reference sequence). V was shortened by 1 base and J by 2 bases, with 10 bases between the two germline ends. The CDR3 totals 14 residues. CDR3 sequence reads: CASSLLGSTYEQYF. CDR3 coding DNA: TGTGCCAGCAGCTTGCTGGGGTCCACCTACGAGCAGTACTTC.

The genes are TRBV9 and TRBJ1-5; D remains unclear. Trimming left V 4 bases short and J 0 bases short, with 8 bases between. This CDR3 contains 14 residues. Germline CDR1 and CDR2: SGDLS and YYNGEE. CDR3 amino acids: CASSPSTSNQPQHF. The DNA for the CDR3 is TGTGCCAGCAGCCCCTCGACTAGCAATCAGCCCCAGCATTTT.

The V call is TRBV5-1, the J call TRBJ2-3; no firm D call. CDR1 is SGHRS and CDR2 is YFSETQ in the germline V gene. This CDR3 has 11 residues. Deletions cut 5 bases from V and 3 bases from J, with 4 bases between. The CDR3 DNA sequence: TGCGCCAGCAGGATTACAGATACGCAGTATTTT. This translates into CASRITDTQYF. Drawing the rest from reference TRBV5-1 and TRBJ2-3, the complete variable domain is KAGVTQTPRYLIKTRGQQVTLSCSPISGHRSVSWYQQTPGQGLQFLFEYFSETQRNKGNFPGRFSGRQFSNSRSEMNVSTLELGDSALYLCASRITDTQYFGPGTRLTVL.